One and the same sample provided the 27 T cell receptor beta chains below, sequenced in a study of human T cells and chemical hapten exposure. TCRdb re-called the RACE reads through MiXCR, storing one row per CDR3 protein. The data hold fewer than 50,000 distinct CDR3 sequences, with more than 8% observed a single time. Time point in this sample: patch test 3, about 24 weeks after DPC sensitization. Noted treatment: therapeutic diphenylcyclopropenone sensitization with weekly scalp DPC. Extraction of total RNA was performed on unfractionated whole blood. Sequencing was performed on whole blood, taken in connection with sensitization to the hapten diphenylcyclopropenone (DPC). These receptors were taken from a man aged 50 to 59 with alopecia areata. Some clones in this sample may be carry-over from other donors' samples.

This clonotype was counted only a few times. The DNA for the CDR3 is TGCAGCGCACGGCGGGGGTCAGATACGCAGTATTTT. It yields the protein CSARRGSDTQYF. V and J are TRBV29-1 and TRBJ2-3, with 7 bases identical to TRBD2. Germline CDR1 SQVTM, CDR2 ANQGSEA. This CDR3 has 12 residues. Trimming at V came to 7 bases and at J to 4 bases, leaving 5 bases not matched to a gene.

This clonotype was seen ten or more times. The chain uses TRBV7-8 and TRBJ2-3, with unresolved D. Germline-derived CDR1 and CDR2 are SGHVS and FQNEAQ. This CDR3 region has 15 residues. V shed 4 bases and J shed 0 bases, with 11 bases lying between them. CDR3 nucleotides: TGTGCCAGCAGCTACCGAAGCGAGAGCACAGATACGCAGTATTTT. Residues: CASSYRSESTDTQYF.

The chain recombines TRBV6-6 with TRBJ1-2; D unclear. V dropped 5 bases and J dropped 6 bases, with 7 bases sitting between them. The CDR3 is 11 residues long. The germline V gene encodes CDR1 MNHNY and CDR2 SVGAGI (reference sequence). The CDR3 nucleotides are TGTGCCAGCAGTCCGGCAGATGGCTACACCTTC. Translated, it gives CASSPADGYTF.

The sample holds a few counts of this clonotype. The chain couples TRBV15 to TRBJ2-3; 10 bases match TRBD2. Germline-derived CDR1 and CDR2 are LNHNV and YYDKDF (reference sequence). This CDR3 comprises 17 residues. With 0 bases clipped from V and 1 base from J, the junction kept 4 bases outside the gene matches. As DNA, the CDR3 is TGTGCCACCAGCAGAGAAGGACTAGCGGAGCGCACAGATACGCAGTATTTT. Translating it yields CATSREGLAERTDTQYF.

Points on this clonotype: Sequence at one end of the junction differs from germline and may be a read error. The rearrangement uses TRBV20-1 and TRBJ2-5; TRBD2 might be the D (5 bases). The CDR3 sequence is 11 residues long. The V gene's germline CDR1 is DFQATT and CDR2 SNEGSKA (reference sequence). The CDR3 spells CSARRQETQYF. The CDR3 DNA reads TGCAGCGCTAGGAGGCAAGAGACCCAGTACTTC.

This clonotype was detected ten times or more. The chain uses TRBV11-2 and TRBJ1-3; 8 nucleotides align to TRBD1. Per germline, CDR1 SGHAT and CDR2 FQNNGV. The V gene end was trimmed by 5 bases and the J gene end by 2 bases; junction bases not matched to a gene: 11. This CDR3 has 17 residues. CDR3 DNA sequence: TGTGCCAGCAGCACCCGGACAGGGAGGTTTACTGGAAACACCATATATTTT. Translating gives CASSTRTGRFTGNTIYF.

This clonotype was observed at least ten times. This rearrangement joins TRBV12-5 to TRBJ2-7; TRBD2 aligns across 7 bases. J gave up 4 bases and V 2 bases, and 8 bases lay outside the gene matches. Germline V gene sequence: CDR1 LGHNT, CDR2 FRNRAP. The CDR3 runs to 15 residues. The chain's CDR3 is CASGLYQAGGYEQYF. DNA for the CDR3: TGTGCTAGTGGTTTGTACCAGGCCGGGGGGTACGAGCAGTACTTC.

The rearrangement uses TRBV28 and TRBJ2-6; possible D gene TRBD1, 6 bases. CDR1 is MDHEN, CDR2 SYDVKM, per germline. Trimming cost V 5 bases and J 2 bases, with 10 bases left between them. The CDR3 totals 15 residues. The chain's CDR3 is CASSSSGAGANVLTF. CDR3 sequence (DNA): TGTGCCAGCAGTAGCTCAGGGGCTGGGGCCAACGTCCTGACTTTC.

At least ten counts were recorded for this clonotype. The chain employs TRBV30 and TRBJ2-4, with D tentatively TRBD2 (5 bases). Trimming pared 4 bases from V and 0 bases from J, leaving 10 bases between. The CDR3 length is 14 residues. CDR1 is GTSNPN, CDR2 SVGIG, per germline (reference sequence). The DNA for the CDR3 is TGTGCCTGGACCAGCGGACTAGCCAAAAACATTCAGTACTTC. This codes for CAWTSGLAKNIQYF.

This clonotype was counted ten times or more. The V gene is TRBV7-6, the J gene TRBJ2-1, with no clear D. Trimming shortened V by 4 bases and J by 6 bases, and 10 bases separated the two germline ends. Germline CDR1 is SGHVS and CDR2 is FNYEAQ. CDR3 length: 13 amino acids. Here the CDR3 reads CASSSPETNEQFF. DNA for the CDR3: TGTGCCAGCAGCTCGCCCGAGACCAATGAGCAGTTCTTC.

This clonotype was seen more than once but under ten times. The rearrangement joins TRBV3-1 to TRBJ2-7; 8 bases fit TRBD1. Losses at the gene ends were 6 bases for V and 6 bases for J; bases not matched to a gene: 7. Germline assignment: CDR1 LGHDT and CDR2 YNNKEL (reference sequence). The CDR3 loop spans 13 amino acids. The CDR3 sequence: CASSQGARGEQYF. CDR3 sequence (DNA): TGTGCCAGCAGTCAGGGGGCGCGAGGCGAGCAGTACTTC.

Of note for this clonotype: One end of the junction does not line up with germline, which may come from a read error. This rearrangement joins TRBV19 to TRBJ2-1; TRBD2 is a possible D gene (6 bases). In germline, CDR1 is LNHDA, CDR2 SQIVND (reference sequence). The CDR3 spans 13 residues. The CDR3 DNA reads as TGTGCCAGTAGTATAGCTTCAGGGACTCAGCAGCTCTTC. Its translation: CASSIASGTQQLF.

This clonotype has more than one count but fewer than ten. V usage is TRBV20-1 and J usage is TRBJ2-3; TRBD1 matches 7 bases. CDR3 length equals 14 residues. CDR1 is DFQATT and CDR2 is SNEGSKA in the germline V gene (reference sequence). Trimming took 6 bases from V and 0 from J; bases not matched to a gene: 6. In DNA form, the CDR3 reads TGCAGTGCCAGGGGGTTAGCTAGCACAGATACGCAGTATTTT. Protein sequence: CSARGLASTDTQYF.

This clonotype was picked up many times. The chain has TRBV18 and TRBJ2-2; D unresolved. V lost 1 base to trimming and J lost 8 bases, with 2 bases between them. The CDR3 spans 11 residues. Germline values: CDR1 KGHSH, CDR2 LQKENI. The CDR3 loop is CASSPRGELFF. The CDR3 DNA is TGTGCCAGCTCACCACGAGGGGAGCTGTTTTTT.

This clonotype was observed a handful of times. This chain connects TRBV6-2 or TRBV6-3 to TRBJ1-6; unclear D gene. Trimming cost V 0 bases and J 7 bases, with 13 bases left between them. The CDR3 consists of 16 residues. The germline gives CDR1 MNHEY, CDR2 SVGEGT. CDR3 in amino acids: CASSYSGRRMNSPLHF. The CDR3 bases are TGTGCCAGCAGTTACTCAGGTCGACGGATGAATTCACCCCTCCACTTT.

In this sample, this clonotype turned up many times. The chain carries TRBV6-2 or TRBV6-3 and TRBJ2-3; 10 nucleotides line up with TRBD2. Germline V gives CDR1 MNHEY, CDR2 SVGEGT. This CDR3 comprises 20 residues. The V segment lost 0 bases and the J segment 6 bases; nucleotides outside the gene matches: 18. Here the CDR3 DNA reads TGTGCCAGCAGTTACTCGCGCCATGCAAGCCTAGCGGGAGATGAGGATACGCAGTATTTT. It encodes CASSYSRHASLAGDEDTQYF.

Only a few counts were recorded for this clonotype. The V call is TRBV9, the J call TRBJ2-6; D may match TRBD1 or TRBD2 (5 bases each). The CDR3 runs to 16 residues. Trimming left V 4 bases short and J 2 bases short, with 13 bases between. Germline-derived CDR1 and CDR2 are SGDLS and YYNGEE. The CDR3 DNA follows: TGTGCCAGCAGCTCCCGTGGGGGTACTGGGGCCAACGTCCTGACTTTC. Translation: CASSSRGGTGANVLTF.

V and J are TRBV10-3 and TRBJ1-2; D is undetermined. CDR3 length: 13 amino acids. Germline lookup yields CDR1 ENHRY and CDR2 SYGVKD. The V end lost 0 bases, the J end lost 4 bases, and 6 bases lay between the germline ends. CDR3 region: CAISESGGYGYTF. In DNA form, the CDR3 reads TGTGCCATCAGTGAGTCGGGAGGCTATGGCTACACCTTC.

A word on this clonotype: A much larger clone differs by one base, so this may be a read error. The chain carries TRBV7-9 and TRBJ1-5, with D possibly TRBD1 on 5 matching bases. The CDR3 spans 13 residues. The germline V gene has CDR1 SEHNR and CDR2 FQNEAQ (reference sequence). CDR3 amino acids: CANSLGGNQPQHF. CDR3 sequence (DNA): TGTGCCAACAGCTTGGGGGGCAATCAGCCCCAGCATTTT.

This clonotype was seen more than once but under ten times. The J gene is TRBJ2-3, the V gene TRBV5-5, with TRBD1 matching over 9 bases. Germline values: CDR1 SGHKS, CDR2 YYEKEE (reference sequence). The CDR3 is made up of 15 amino acids. V gave up 2 bases and J gave up 6 bases; unmatched junction bases: 7. The CDR3 reads CASSFQGQGVDTQYF. DNA for the CDR3: TGTGCCAGCAGCTTTCAGGGACAGGGTGTGGATACGCAGTATTTT. Filled out from reference TRBV5-5 and TRBJ2-3, the complete variable domain reads DAGVTQSPTHLIKTRGQQVTLRCSPISGHKSVSWYQQVLGQGPQFIFQYYEKEERGRGNFPDRFSARQFPNYSSELNVNALLLGDSALYLCASSFQGQGVDTQYFGPGTRLTVL.

This clonotype was recorded many times. The V call is TRBV2, the J call TRBJ2-3, with D possibly TRBD2 on 5 matching bases. Germline V gene sequence: CDR1 SNHLY, CDR2 FYNNEI. CDR3 length: 13 residues. Deletions cut 6 bases from V and 6 bases from J, with 13 bases between. The CDR3 spells CASSSGSEDTQYF. For the CDR3, the DNA is TGTGCCAGCAGCAGCGGATCCGAGGATACGCAGTATTTT.

This clonotype was seen ten or more times. The V call is TRBV28, the J call TRBJ2-7; D may be TRBD1 (6 bases). From germline, CDR1 is MDHEN and CDR2 SYDVKM. Trimming took 5 bases from V and 9 from J, leaving 23 bases between them. The CDR3 length is 15 residues. As DNA, the CDR3 is TGTGCCAGCAGTCAGGCCCTCGTAGGGGGTGGGGTGCAGTACTTC. This sequence encodes CASSQALVGGGVQYF. The entire variable domain, with the rest obtained from reference TRBV28 and TRBJ2-7, is as follows: DVKVTQSSRYLVKRTGEKVFLECVQDMDHENMFWYRQDPGLGLRLIYFSYDVKMKEKGDIPEGYSVSREKKERFSLILESASTNQTSMYLCASSQALVGGGVQYFGPGTRLTVT.

This clonotype occurred a few times. The rearrangement joins TRBV29-1 to TRBJ1-5, with D perhaps matching TRBD1 (6 bases). The CDR3 length is 13 residues. With 4 bases removed from V and 2 bases from J, the gap between germline ends came to 9 bases. Germline CDR1 SQVTM, CDR2 ANQGSEA. The CDR3 region is CSVAGEGNQPQHF. CDR3 sequence (DNA): TGCAGCGTTGCAGGGGAGGGCAATCAGCCCCAGCATTTT.

This clonotype has a count of ten or more. J is TRBJ2-1 and V is TRBV6-4, with TRBD2 matching over 7 bases. Germline lookup yields CDR1 MRHNA and CDR2 SNTAGT. V lost 3 bases to trimming and J lost 3 bases; unmatched junction nucleotides: 8. The CDR3 runs 16 residues. This CDR3 reads CASSEFGGGRYNEQFF. For the CDR3, the DNA is TGTGCCAGCAGTGAATTCGGGGGAGGGCGCTACAATGAGCAGTTCTTC.

This clonotype has at least ten counts. Here the CDR3 DNA reads TGCAGCGTTGAAGGGTGGCTAGCGGGAGTTTTATCCTACAATGAGCAGTTCTTC. The encoded protein is CSVEGWLAGVLSYNEQFF. The chain joins TRBV29-1 to TRBJ2-1; 10 bases align to TRBD2. Germline CDR1 is SQVTM and CDR2 is ANQGSEA. V trimming: 1 base; J trimming: 1 base; junction bases outside the gene matches: 10. This CDR3 region has 18 residues.

This clonotype was observed at least ten times. The CDR3 region is CASSLRDSSRQFF. The CDR3 DNA is TGTGCCAGCAGCCTCAGGGACAGTTCTAGGCAGTTCTTC. The chain recombines TRBV3-1 with TRBJ2-1, with TRBD1 matching 7 bases. The CDR3 runs to 13 residues. The junction had 9 bases not matched to a gene; V was cut back by 4 bases and J by 12 bases. Germline lookup yields CDR1 LGHDT and CDR2 YNNKEL (reference sequence).

This clonotype turned up a few times. The rearrangement uses TRBV28 and TRBJ2-7, with a possible D match to TRBD1 (5 bases). Germline CDR1 and CDR2: MDHEN and SYDVKM. This CDR3 is 14 amino acids long. Trimming shortened V by 5 bases and J by 0 bases, and 11 bases separated the two germline ends. The CDR3 is CASSRTQGSYEQYF. The CDR3 coding sequence is TGTGCCAGCAGTAGAACTCAGGGCTCCTACGAGCAGTACTTC.